Below are 6 T cell receptor beta chains sequenced from a single sample in a study of vaccination effects on CD4 cells after COVID-19. For these receptors, no antigen is known. Profiled with immunoSEQ multiplex PCR; TCRdb holds only in-frame clones, not every one. The table includes tens of thousands of clones, roughly 73% detected once. CD4+ T cell isolation took place after less than 13 days of culture. Each participant was given two doses of one vaccine (BNT162b2 or mRNA-1273). The material was CD4+ T cells from PBMCs cultured without peptide, obtained after COVID-19 vaccination. The receptors stem from a human donor who received a COVID-19 vaccine.

The rearrangement links TRBV6-1 to TRBJ1-2; D is ambiguous. Germline V gene data show CDR1 as MNHNS and CDR2 as SASEGT. Trimming left V 6 bases short and J 1 base short, with 3 bases between. The CDR3 is 11 amino acids. CDR3 sequence reads: CASSINYGYTF. Here the CDR3 DNA reads TGTGCCAGCAGCATTAACTATGGCTACACCTTC.

The chain joins TRBV7-3 to TRBJ2-1; tentative D call: TRBD1 (5 bases). Germline V gene lookup returns CDR1 SGHTA and CDR2 FQGTGA. Trimming removed 3 bases at V and 10 bases at J, with 19 bases between. The CDR3 runs 15 residues. The CDR3 bases are TGTGCCAGCAGCTTGGGGCGGATAGCAGACCCCGAGCAGTTCTTC. It yields the protein CASSLGRIADPEQFF. Full variable domain (outside the CDR3, taken from reference TRBV7-3 and TRBJ2-1): GAGVSQTPSNKVTEKGKYVELRCDPISGHTALYWYRQSLGQGPEFLIYFQGTGAADDSGLPNDRFFAVRPEGSVSTLKIQRTERGDSAVYLCASSLGRIADPEQFFGPGTRLTVL.

This clone was observed many times. The chain recombines TRBV2 with TRBJ2-2; D perhaps matches TRBD2 (5 bases). This CDR3 has 14 amino acids. CDR1 is SNHLY, CDR2 FYNNEI, per germline. Here the CDR3 reads CVSRVGVATGELFF. CDR3 coding DNA: TGTGTCTCTCGTGTCGGGGTGGCGACCGGGGAGCTGTTTTTT.

The chain uses TRBV4-1 and TRBJ2-5; TRBD1 is a possible D gene (6 bases). CDR1 is MGHRA and CDR2 is YSYEKL in the germline V gene. This CDR3 is built from 15 residues. V lost 5 bases to trimming and J lost 2 bases, with 15 bases between them. DNA of the CDR3: TGCGCCAGCAGCGACCGACCGACAGGACAAGAGACCCAGTACTTC. It specifies CASSDRPTGQETQYF.

The V call is TRBV28, the J call TRBJ2-5; perhaps TRBD1 as D (6 bases). CDR1 MDHEN and CDR2 SYDVKM come from the germline V gene. The CDR3 totals 15 residues. Trimming removed 7 bases from V and 0 bases from J, with 15 bases in between. CDR3 loop: CASTQEDRYQETQYF. Written as DNA, the CDR3 is TGTGCCAGCACCCAAGAGGACAGATACCAAGAGACCCAGTACTTC.

V is TRBV7-9 and J is TRBJ1-4, with no clear D. The CDR3 runs to 15 residues. Germline values: CDR1 SEHNR, CDR2 FQNEAQ (reference sequence). The germline V and J ends were trimmed by 9 bases and 8 bases, with 22 bases remaining between them. The CDR3: CASSQSGFWREKLFF. The CDR3 DNA reads TGTGCCAGTTCGCAGTCGGGATTTTGGCGGGAAAAACTGTTTTTT.